Shown below are 26 T cell receptor beta chains from a single sample sequenced in a study of molecular identifiers for immune sequencing clone quantification. TCRdb redid the calling of the PCR reads with MiXCR, one entry per CDR3 protein. The sample lists about 510,000 distinct CDR3 sequences, about 25% occurring once. The sequencing sample was made of naive CD8+ T cells from blood, with Jurkat cell RNA spiked in. The subset: FACS-sorted CD8+CD4-CCR7+CD45RA+ naive T cells. All receptors come from a human donor in good health. Some libraries in this study had Jurkat cell RNA spiked in.

The chain employs TRBV9 and TRBJ1-4; 11 nucleotides line up with TRBD1. The CDR3 has 19 residues. Germline trimming cut 3 bases from V and 7 bases from J; bases unmatched to any gene: 17. From germline, CDR1 is SGDLS and CDR2 YYNGEE. The CDR3: CASSENSDRGPAAGEKLFF. The CDR3 DNA reads as TGTGCCAGCAGCGAGAACTCGGACAGGGGGCCGGCCGCGGGTGAAAAACTGTTTTTT.

The chain couples TRBV6-6 to TRBJ1-5; TRBD1 might be the D (5 bases). The germline V gene encodes CDR1 MNHNY and CDR2 SVGAGI (reference sequence). The V and J ends lost 2 bases and 7 bases respectively, with 12 bases between them. The CDR3 totals 14 residues. The chain's CDR3 is CASSYGAGRQPQHF. The CDR3 DNA reads TGTGCCAGCAGTTACGGGGCAGGGAGGCAGCCCCAGCATTTT.

A word on this clonotype: Likely a read error: the CDR3 ends without its conserved phenylalanine or tryptophan. The genes are TRBV25-1 and TRBJ2-1; 12 bases map to TRBD1. J was trimmed by 6 bases and V by 1 base; bases with no gene match: 1. CDR3 length: 15 residues. Germline loops: CDR1 MGHDK, CDR2 SYGVNS. CDR3 region: CASSEWGQGANEQFL. The CDR3 bases are TGTGCCAGCAGTGAATGGGGACAGGGGGCCAATGAGCAGTTCCTC.

The V gene is TRBV28, the J gene TRBJ2-7; D call uncertain. V was shortened by 4 bases and J by 3 bases, with 19 bases between the two germline ends. CDR1 and CDR2 from the germline V gene are MDHEN and SYDVKM. CDR3 length: 16 amino acids. CDR3 DNA sequence: TGTGCCAGCAGTTCCCCCCGCCGGGCCCCGGACTACGAGCAGTACTTC. It translates to CASSSPRRAPDYEQYF. Looking up the rest from reference TRBV28 and TRBJ2-7 gives the full variable domain: DVKVTQSSRYLVKRTGEKVFLECVQDMDHENMFWYRQDPGLGLRLIYFSYDVKMKEKGDIPEGYSVSREKKERFSLILESASTNQTSMYLCASSSPRRAPDYEQYFGPGTRLTVT.

The genes are TRBV25-1 and TRBJ2-7; D gene uncertain. V gave up 4 bases and J gave up 6 bases, with 7 bases separating them. This CDR3 comprises 11 residues. CDR1 is MGHDK and CDR2 is SYGVNS in the germline V gene. CDR3: CASSVILEQYF. CDR3 sequence (DNA): TGTGCCAGCAGTGTGATCCTCGAGCAGTACTTC.

The chain employs TRBV4-1 and TRBJ2-7; 8 bases are shared with TRBD2. Trimming at V came to 6 bases and at J to 0 bases, leaving 13 bases not matched to a gene. Germline values: CDR1 MGHRA, CDR2 YSYEKL. The CDR3 runs 17 residues. CDR3 residues: CASSRVAGPRSSYEQYF. The CDR3 nucleotides are TGCGCCAGCAGTAGGGTAGCGGGGCCCCGGAGCTCCTACGAGCAGTACTTC.

This clonotype was counted at least ten times. CDR3 protein: CAWSPSGTEEGYTF. The CDR3 bases are TGTGCCTGGAGTCCTTCCGGGACAGAGGAAGGCTACACCTTC. The chain uses TRBV30 and TRBJ1-2, with 7 bases aligning to TRBD1. CDR3 size: 14 residues. The junction had 11 bases not matched to a gene; V was cut back by 2 bases and J by 8 bases. CDR1 and CDR2 from the germline V gene are GTSNPN and SVGIG (reference sequence).

In this sample, this clonotype turned up a few times. The J gene is TRBJ2-7, the V gene TRBV3-1; 9 positions agree with TRBD1. This CDR3 is 16 amino acids long. The V and J ends lost 2 bases and 2 bases, in that order; junction bases with no gene match: 7. Germline loops: CDR1 LGHDT, CDR2 YNNKEL (reference sequence). CDR3 region: CASSQHRGRNTYEQYF. The DNA for the CDR3 is TGTGCCAGCAGCCAACACAGGGGGCGAAATACCTACGAGCAGTACTTC.

The table lists this clonotype with a count of one. This sequence may be a read error, since a much larger clone differs from it by one base. The J gene is TRBJ2-7, the V gene TRBV5-3, with TRBD1 matching over 8 bases. TRBV5-3 has ORF status, its function being uncertain. The CDR3 spans 14 residues. Losses at the gene ends were 8 bases for V and 9 bases for J; bases not matched to a gene: 16. The CDR3 region is CASSTGTGLNGQYF. In DNA form, the CDR3 reads TGTGCCAGCAGTACCGGGACAGGTCTTAACGGGCAGTACTTC.

This clonotype was seen a handful of times. A much larger clonotype is one base distant, so this may be a read error. As DNA, the CDR3 is TGTGCCGGCAGCTTAGGACTAATCCCCCGCACAGATACGCAGTATTTT. It codes for CAGSLGLIPRTDTQYF. The rearrangement joins TRBV7-2 to TRBJ2-3, with a weak D call TRBD2 (6 bases). Germline V gene data show CDR1 as SGHTA and CDR2 as FQGNSA. The CDR3 is 16 amino acids.

This clonotype was counted only a few times. A much larger clone is a single base away; this may be a read error. The chain has TRBV5-1 and TRBJ2-4; D gene ambiguous. This CDR3 spans 15 amino acids. The germline V gene encodes CDR1 SGHRS and CDR2 YFSETQ. CDR3 sequence reads: CVSSLSALRADIQYF. As DNA, the CDR3 is TGCGTCAGCAGCTTAAGTGCCCTCCGCGCCGACATTCAGTACTTC.

This clonotype was seen at least ten times. This chain joins TRBV12-3 or TRBV12-4 and TRBJ2-2; weak D call: TRBD1 (6 bases). Trimming shortened V by 3 bases and J by 0 bases, and 14 bases separated the two germline ends. The CDR3 has 17 residues. In nucleotides, the CDR3 is TGTGCCAGCAGTTTTCGCTATTACAGGGCGAACACCGGGGAGCTGTTTTTT. Its protein product is CASSFRYYRANTGELFF.

There are many counts of this clonotype. The rearrangement links TRBV28 to TRBJ2-7, with D uncertain. The V gene's germline CDR1 is MDHEN and CDR2 SYDVKM. The length of the CDR3 is 12 residues. Trimming stripped 6 bases from V and 3 bases from J, with 9 bases between. The CDR3 DNA reads as TGTGCCAGCAGCCACACCTACTACGAGCAGTACTTC. This encodes CASSHTYYEQYF.

The chain has TRBV12-3 or TRBV12-4 and TRBJ1-2, with a weak D call TRBD1 (5 bases). Trimming stripped 3 bases from V and 1 base from J, with 15 bases between. The CDR3 is 16 amino acids. CDR3 in amino acids: CASSLVEGNSNYGYTF. In nucleotides, the CDR3 is TGTGCCAGCAGTTTGGTAGAGGGGAACAGTAACTATGGCTACACCTTC.

This clonotype came up many times. V and J are TRBV12-5 and TRBJ1-5, with TRBD1 identical over 10 bases. Germline CDR1 reads LGHNT; CDR2 reads FRNRAP. This CDR3 has 17 residues. J lost 3 bases, V lost 2 bases, and 7 bases had no gene match. CDR3 DNA: TGTGCTAGTGGTTTGATCGGACAGGGGGTTATCAATCAGCCCCAGCATTTT. As protein: CASGLIGQGVINQPQHF.

This chain joins TRBV28 and TRBJ2-1; TRBD2 matches at 12 bases. J lost 8 bases, V lost 5 bases, and 7 bases had no gene match. The CDR3 loop spans 15 amino acids. In germline, CDR1 is MDHEN, CDR2 SYDVKM. CDR3 in amino acids: CASSRLAGEVDEQFF. The CDR3, as DNA: TGTGCCAGCAGTAGACTAGCGGGAGAAGTGGATGAGCAGTTCTTC.

This clonotype was seen many times. The chain uses TRBV4-1 and TRBJ2-1; TRBD1 agrees at 7 bases. The germline V gene has CDR1 MGHRA and CDR2 YSYEKL. The CDR3 covers 16 residues. Trimming at V came to 4 bases and at J to 0 bases, leaving 6 bases not matched to a gene. Written as DNA, the CDR3 is TGCGCCAGCAGCCTGAAGACAGGGAGCTCCTACAATGAGCAGTTCTTC. Translation: CASSLKTGSSYNEQFF.

This clonotype was seen at least ten times. The chain is built from TRBV7-2 and TRBJ2-7; 11 nucleotides line up with TRBD1. J lost 3 bases, V lost 2 bases, and 3 bases had no gene match. Germline lookup yields CDR1 SGHTA and CDR2 FQGNSA. The CDR3 spans 15 residues. As DNA, the CDR3 is TGTGCCAGCAGCTTATTCGGGACAGGGGGCTACGAGCAGTACTTC. Its translation is CASSLFGTGGYEQYF.

This clonotype was seen a few times. The chain couples TRBV7-8 to TRBJ1-3; D may be TRBD1 (6 bases). The CDR3 is 18 residues long. CDR1 is SGHVS, CDR2 FQNEAQ, per germline. Trimming removed 5 bases from V and 2 bases from J, with 22 bases in between. The CDR3 region has the DNA TGTGCCAGCAGCGGACCGAGGGACCGCGGGGGCCCTGGAAACACCATATATTTT. Residues: CASSGPRDRGGPGNTIYF.

This clonotype was observed a few times. DNA of the CDR3: TGTGCCAGCGGGACCGGGACCAGCGCTTTCTTT. Translating gives CASGTGTSAFF. The chain uses TRBV7-9 and TRBJ1-1, with a tentative D call TRBD1 (5 bases). The CDR3 consists of 11 residues. Trimming removed 8 bases at V and 11 bases at J, with 15 bases between. Per the germline V gene, CDR1 is SEHNR and CDR2 is FQNEAQ (reference sequence).

This clonotype was detected a few times. V is TRBV6-2 or TRBV6-3 and J is TRBJ2-7; 10 nucleotides agree with TRBD2. This CDR3 is built from 16 residues. V lost 2 bases, J lost 3 bases, and 7 bases stayed unmatched. The germline gives CDR1 MNHEY, CDR2 SVGEGT. CDR3 amino acids: CASSYAQREGVYEQYF. CDR3 DNA: TGTGCCAGCAGTTACGCCCAGCGGGAGGGAGTCTACGAGCAGTACTTC.

This clonotype was seen a single time. The chain is built from TRBV12-3 or TRBV12-4 and TRBJ1-2; D remains unclear. Trimming removed 4 bases from V and 6 bases from J, with 15 bases in between. The CDR3 is 14 amino acids. The CDR3 loop reads CASSSLSGLDGYTF. The CDR3 DNA reads TGTGCCAGCAGTTCGTTGTCTGGCTTAGATGGCTACACCTTC.

Details on this clonotype: A read error may explain this, as a much larger clone is one base away. The chain links TRBV4-3 to TRBJ2-7; D uncertain. Germline V gene sequence: CDR1 LGHNA, CDR2 YSLEER. This CDR3 has 14 residues. CDR3 loop: CDSSQGQDRYEQYF. CDR3 bases: TGCGACAGCAGCCAAGGCCAGGACCGCTACGAGCAGTACTTC.

The rearrangement links TRBV7-9 to TRBJ1-2; D unclear. V lost 5 bases and J lost 3, with 16 bases in between. From germline, CDR1 is SEHNR and CDR2 FQNEAQ (reference sequence). This CDR3 comprises 15 residues. CDR3 loop: CASSPPSSRHYGYTF. The CDR3 bases are TGTGCCAGCAGCCCACCCTCGAGCCGACACTATGGCTACACCTTC.

This clonotype was seen at least ten times. The rearrangement uses TRBV4-1 and TRBJ1-1; 8 bases line up with TRBD1. J was trimmed by 0 bases and V by 0 bases; bases with no gene match: 6. CDR1 and CDR2 from the germline V gene are MGHRA and YSYEKL. The CDR3 has 17 amino acids. The CDR3 is CASSQDPRTGLNTEAFF. The DNA of the CDR3 is TGCGCCAGCAGCCAAGATCCCCGGACAGGGCTGAACACTGAAGCTTTCTTT.

Comments on this clonotype: One base away lies a much larger clone, so this may be a sequencing read error. V usage is TRBV5-3 and J usage is TRBJ2-3, with a tentative D call TRBD1 (5 bases). TRBV5-3 is an ORF, and what it does is uncertain. The CDR3 totals 14 residues. The CDR3 spells CASSERLLTATQYF. The CDR3 DNA reads TGTGCCAGCAGCGAACGGTTGTTGACAGCTACGCAGTATTTT.